The rows below give T cell receptor beta chains drawn from one sample of a study of Ad26.COV2.S vaccination and SARS-CoV-2 variants. TCRdb's table, derived via immunoSEQ multiplex PCR, lists solely in-frame clones and lacks some. The table shows about 260,000 clones, with roughly 87% occurring only once. The sample here was peripheral blood, taken in a trial of Ad26.COV2.S vaccine versus placebo. The receptors were gathered from a person aged 18-60 years who received the Ad26.COV2.S COVID-19 vaccine or a placebo. The CDR3 runs from the conserved cysteine through the conserved F or W. The order of the fields is V gene, CDR3 protein.

>TRBV11-3
CASSLEAGGRETQYF
>TRBV6-6
CASSYGSTDTQYF
>TRBV4-3
CASSQDGRPGELFF
>TRBV4-1
CASSQENRGGTEAFF
>TRBV4-3
CASSQAGTGNEKLFF
>TRBV28
CASSLLTGRNTEAFF
>TRBV4-2
CASSQVTQGQIFYNEQFF
>TRBV4-1
CASSQDRQQYF
>TRBV3-1/TRBV3-2
CASSQGFVGLIQPQHF
>TRBV7-2
CASSLRTSGRSRETQYF
>TRBV11-2
CASSLEGLTDTQYF
>TRBV19
CASRSDREDTEAFF
>TRBV29-1
CSVLVGPSQHF
>TRBV6-5
CASLLRLAGNEQFF
>TRBV5-1
CASTRLSGGDTGELFF
>TRBV19
CASSFDRGQAFF
>TRBV7-3
CASSLTGLGNTGELFF
>TRBV6-6
CASSYSGSYNEQFF
>TRBV6-5
CASSNRQGGSYEQYF
>TRBV5-1
CASSLDQRGWYF
>TRBV5-1
CASSLEVGRGPQHF
>TRBV5-4
CASKASGGTPTGELFF
>TRBV5-6
CASRLDREGVYGYTF
>TRBV2
CASSEQGQNRGYTF
>TRBV15
CATSRVRTGGGYGYTF
>TRBV18
CASSPFSSHRGPGELFF
>TRBV5-5
CASSLGSAGDQPQHF
>TRBV19
CASSIGGRETQYF
>TRBV30
CAWTPNSNQPQHF
>TRBV6-5
CASSQIGEDEQFF
>TRBV7-2
CASSLGTSGNIQYF
>TRBV10-3
CAISLGWTSGSSYEQYF
>TRBV6-2/TRBV6-3
CASSSLLAGEFAEQFF
>TRBV19
CASTPPEGLGNNEQFF
>TRBV21-1
CAGRRVKGRLNTEAFF
>TRBV7-6
CASSLGGQGGTEAFF
>TRBV7-3
CASSLNAPNEQFF
>TRBV7-8
CASSPPYLQGGNEQFF
>TRBV7-3
CASSVQGGFDEQFF
>TRBV13
CASSPDRVAGANVLTF
>TRBV6-5
CASRGDPRNYEQYF
>TRBV2
CASKTDILSNQPQHF
>TRBV24-1
CATSDLATDTQYF
>TRBV9
CASSVRWGDTQYF
>TRBV7-6
CASSLGSGPGYNEQFF
>TRBV4-3
CASSQKTQNQPQHF
>TRBV6-5
CASSYHSGTDTQYF
>TRBV7-2
CASSLGTGTDTQYF
>TRBV6-5
CASRARGVSNQPQHF
>TRBV19
CAGRDTLNTGELFF